This T cell receptor beta chain was recorded in a study of technical replicates of blood from a handful of donors. This clone was counted between two and nine times. Clones were read by immunoSEQ multiplex PCR, and TCRdb kept only the in-frame ones, dropping some. This sample carries 100,000 or so clones, approximately 95% of them seen once, and the ten largest clones take 0.2% to 0.25%. CDR3 length: 13 amino acids. In germline, CDR1 is SGDLS, CDR2 YYNGEE. V lost 4 bases to trimming and J lost 11 bases, with 18 bases between them. The sequence was obtained from a human donor in good health. The rearrangement joins TRBV9 to TRBJ1-1; unclear D gene. Input material: T cells isolated from PBMCs. CDR3 protein: CASSSGSLQQAFF. CDR3 coding DNA: TGTGCCAGCAGCTCCGGGTCCCTTCAGCAGGCTTTCTTT.